The clone carrying this TCR beta chain has only a few counts. What it binds is unknown. Sequencing targeted expressed TCRB transcripts, as all isolated RNA had been reverse transcribed. Profiling relied on immunoSEQ multiplex PCR, and the TCRdb table lists in-frame clones only, not all of them. The table records 300,000 to 350,000 clones, about a tenth of them present only once. Deletions cut 3 bases from V and 4 bases from J, with 10 bases between. CDR1 is SNHLY, CDR2 FYNNEI, per germline. The CDR3 spans 14 residues. This specimen comes from a study of beta chain features in type 1 diabetes. Study-level findings and limits: Shorter TCRB CDR3s, moderately but significantly so, were found in Type 1 diabetes patients in all four CD4+ subsets. TCRB rearrangement may or may not be influenced by HLA type; here this remained unresolved.

The sequence was obtained from a man younger than 45 with type 1 diabetes. The rearrangement links TRBV2 to TRBJ2-1; TRBD2 is a possible D gene (7 bases). Material: central memory CD4+ T cells from blood. Written as DNA, the CDR3 is TGTGCCAGCAGTGACGGGGGGCCTTACAATGAGCAGTTCTTC. Its translation is CASSDGGPYNEQFF.